This T cell receptor beta chain was obtained from a study of T-cell reconstitution after alpha-beta-depleted transplantation in children. Preparation of the TCRbeta library used unique molecular identifiers. TCRdb analysed the PCR reads with MiXCR anew, one entry per CDR3 protein. Of some 530,000 distinct CDR3 sequences detected, approximately 12% appear once; the ten largest clones hold about 5.6%. V shed 4 bases and J 6 bases; nucleotides not matched to a gene: 6. Germline V gives CDR1 SGHTA, CDR2 FQGTGA. The CDR3 has 16 amino acids. There are a few counts of this clonotype. This receptor was identified in a human donor who donated a stem cell graft to a child with combined immunodeficiency. The chain joins TRBV7-3 to TRBJ2-1; 13 positions agree with TRBD2. The specimen comprised PBMCs from the stem cell graft donor, sampled from the stem cell graft. The CDR3 nucleotides read TGTGCCAGCAGCTCCTGGACTAGCGGGGGCCTCAATGAGCAGTTCTTC. This codes for CASSSWTSGGLNEQFF. Combining the CDR3 with reference TRBV7-3 and TRBJ2-1 gives the whole variable domain GAGVSQTPSNKVTEKGKYVELRCDPISGHTALYWYRQSLGQGPEFLIYFQGTGAADDSGLPNDRFFAVRPEGSVSTLKIQRTERGDSAVYLCASSSWTSGGLNEQFFGPGTRLTVL.